The TCR beta chain under discussion was sequenced for a study of blood T cell repertoires in COVID-19. Study details: Spain, Italy and the United States supplied samples that represented acute and convalescent COVID-19. The cDNA or gDNA used as material had been derived from T cells, B-cell-depleted T cells, or PBMCs.

In the source study's methods: Reference gene primer amplification in the assay estimated nucleated cell counts. Data came from immunoSEQ multiplex PCR; TCRdb stores just in-frame clones and leaves some out. Clone size and V and J calls were adopted from that table, with D and trimming inferred from the DNA. The sample has roughly 260,000 clones, more than 90% seen once. Recruited during active infection, patients (from Seattle) were subsequently followed longitudinally. Germline V CDR1 and CDR2: MNHEY, SMNVEV (reference sequence). V gave up 6 bases and J gave up 0 bases, with 15 bases separating them. This CDR3 contains 15 residues.

Sample: peripheral blood. This chain connects TRBV27 to TRBJ2-7, with TRBD1 as a possible D gene (5 bases). The clonotype originates from a person between 18 and 35 years old with COVID-19, enrolled during active disease. The CDR3 loop is CASSLDSLFSYEQYF. The CDR3 DNA reads as TGTGCCAGCAGCCTCGACAGCCTTTTCTCCTACGAGCAGTACTTC.